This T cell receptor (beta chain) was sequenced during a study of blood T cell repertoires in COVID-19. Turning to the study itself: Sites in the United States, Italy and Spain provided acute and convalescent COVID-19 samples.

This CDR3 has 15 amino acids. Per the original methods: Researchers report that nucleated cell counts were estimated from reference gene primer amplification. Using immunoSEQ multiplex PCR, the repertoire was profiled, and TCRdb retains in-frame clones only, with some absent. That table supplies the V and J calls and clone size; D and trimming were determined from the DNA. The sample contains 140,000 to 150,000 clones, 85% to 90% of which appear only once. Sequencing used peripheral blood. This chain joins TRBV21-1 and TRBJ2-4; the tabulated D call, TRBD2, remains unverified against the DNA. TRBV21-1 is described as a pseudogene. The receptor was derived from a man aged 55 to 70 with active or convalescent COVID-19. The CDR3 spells CASSKILAGENIQYF. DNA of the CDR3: TGTGCCAGCAGCAAAATCCTAGCGGGGGAGAACATTCAGTACTTC.